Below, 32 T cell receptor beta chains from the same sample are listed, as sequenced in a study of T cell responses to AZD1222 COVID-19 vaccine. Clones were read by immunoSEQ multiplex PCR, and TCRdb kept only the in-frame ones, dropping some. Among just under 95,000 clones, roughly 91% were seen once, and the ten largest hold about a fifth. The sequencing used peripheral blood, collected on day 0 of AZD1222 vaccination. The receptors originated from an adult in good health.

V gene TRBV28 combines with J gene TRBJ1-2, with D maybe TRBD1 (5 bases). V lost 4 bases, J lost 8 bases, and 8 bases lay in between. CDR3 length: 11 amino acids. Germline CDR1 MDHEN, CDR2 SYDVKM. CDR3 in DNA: TGTGCCAGCAGTTCGTGGGGCGGCTACACCTTC. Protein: CASSSWGGYTF.

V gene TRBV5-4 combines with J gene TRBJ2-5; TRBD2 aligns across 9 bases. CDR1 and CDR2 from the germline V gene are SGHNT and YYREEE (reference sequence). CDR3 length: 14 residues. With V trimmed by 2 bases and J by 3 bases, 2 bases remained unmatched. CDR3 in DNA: TGTGCCAGCAGCTTAGCGGGGGGCAAAGAGACCCAGTACTTC. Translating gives CASSLAGGKETQYF.

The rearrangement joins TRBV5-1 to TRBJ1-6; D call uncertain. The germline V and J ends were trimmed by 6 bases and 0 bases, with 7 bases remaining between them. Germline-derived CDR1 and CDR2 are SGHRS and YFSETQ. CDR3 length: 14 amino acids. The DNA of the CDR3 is TGCGCCAGCACCCAGAGCTCCTATAATTCACCCCTCCACTTT. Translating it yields CASTQSSYNSPLHF.

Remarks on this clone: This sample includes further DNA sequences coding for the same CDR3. The CDR3 spells CASSPTGGTDTQYF. Here the CDR3 DNA reads TGTGCCAGCTCACCGACAGGGGGCACAGATACGCAGTATTTT. The chain is built from TRBV18 and TRBJ2-3, with 8 positions matching TRBD1. Trimming removed 3 bases from V and 1 base from J; junction bases left unmatched: 0. This CDR3 contains 14 residues. Germline CDR1 is KGHSH and CDR2 is LQKENI. Full variable domain (remainder filled in from reference TRBV18 and TRBJ2-3): NAGVMQNPRHLVRRRGQEARLRCSPMKGHSHVYWYRQLPEEGLKFMVYLQKENIIDESGMPKERFSAEFPKEGPSILRIQQVVRGDSAAYFCASSPTGGTDTQYFGPGTRLTVL.

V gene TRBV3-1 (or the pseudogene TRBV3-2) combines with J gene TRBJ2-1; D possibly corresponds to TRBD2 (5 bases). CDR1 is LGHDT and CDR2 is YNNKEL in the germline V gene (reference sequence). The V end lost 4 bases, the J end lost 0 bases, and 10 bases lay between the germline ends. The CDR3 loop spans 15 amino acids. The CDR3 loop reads CASSPSRGSYNEQFF. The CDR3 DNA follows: TGTGCCAGCAGCCCTTCACGGGGCTCCTACAATGAGCAGTTCTTC.

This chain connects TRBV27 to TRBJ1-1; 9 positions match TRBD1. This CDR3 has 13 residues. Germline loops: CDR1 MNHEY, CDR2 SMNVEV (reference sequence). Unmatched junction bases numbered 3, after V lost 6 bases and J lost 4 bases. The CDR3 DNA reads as TGTGCCAGCAGCAGACAGGGGGGCACTGAAGCTTTCTTT. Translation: CASSRQGGTEAFF.

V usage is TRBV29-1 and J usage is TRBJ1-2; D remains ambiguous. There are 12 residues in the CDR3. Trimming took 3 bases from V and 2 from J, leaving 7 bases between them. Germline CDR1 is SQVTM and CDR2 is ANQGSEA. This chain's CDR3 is CSVDTLNYGYTF. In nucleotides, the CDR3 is TGCAGCGTTGATACCCTCAACTATGGCTACACCTTC.

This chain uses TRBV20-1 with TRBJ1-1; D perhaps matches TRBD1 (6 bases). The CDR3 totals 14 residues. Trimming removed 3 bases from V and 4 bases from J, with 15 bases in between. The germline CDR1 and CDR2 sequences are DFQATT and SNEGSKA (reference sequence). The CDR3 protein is CSASLGGRGTEAFF. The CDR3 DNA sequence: TGCAGTGCTAGTCTCGGGGGGCGCGGCACTGAAGCTTTCTTT.

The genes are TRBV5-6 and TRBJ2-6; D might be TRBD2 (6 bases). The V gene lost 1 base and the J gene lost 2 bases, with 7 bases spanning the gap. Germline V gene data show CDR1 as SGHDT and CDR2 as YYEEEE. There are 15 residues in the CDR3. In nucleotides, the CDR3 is TGTGCCAGCAGCTTGCGCGGGGCTGGGGCCAACGTCCTGACTTTC. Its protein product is CASSLRGAGANVLTF.

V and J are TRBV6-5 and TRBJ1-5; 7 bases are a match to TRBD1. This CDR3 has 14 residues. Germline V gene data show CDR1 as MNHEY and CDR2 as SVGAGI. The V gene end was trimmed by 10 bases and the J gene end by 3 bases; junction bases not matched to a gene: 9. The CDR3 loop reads CATSIDRVNQPQHF. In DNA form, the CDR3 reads TGTGCCACTTCGATTGACAGGGTCAATCAGCCCCAGCATTTT.

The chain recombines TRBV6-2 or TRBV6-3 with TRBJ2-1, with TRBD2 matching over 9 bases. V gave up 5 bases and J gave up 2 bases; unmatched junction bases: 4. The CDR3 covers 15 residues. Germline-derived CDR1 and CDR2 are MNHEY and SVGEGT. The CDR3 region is CASSQLAGTYNEQFF. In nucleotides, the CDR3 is TGTGCCAGCAGTCAGCTAGCGGGAACCTACAATGAGCAGTTCTTC.

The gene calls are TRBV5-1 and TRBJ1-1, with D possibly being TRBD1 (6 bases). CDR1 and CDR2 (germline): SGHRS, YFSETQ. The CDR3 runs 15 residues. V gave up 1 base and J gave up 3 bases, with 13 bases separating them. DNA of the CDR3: TGCGCCAGCAGCTTGACGGGGGCTTCGTACACTGAAGCTTTCTTT. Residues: CASSLTGASYTEAFF.

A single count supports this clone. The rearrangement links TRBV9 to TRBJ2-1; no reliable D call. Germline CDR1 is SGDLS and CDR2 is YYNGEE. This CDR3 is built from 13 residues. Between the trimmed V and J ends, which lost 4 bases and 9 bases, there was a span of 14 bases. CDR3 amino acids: CASSPVPAGEQFF. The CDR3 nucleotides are TGTGCCAGCAGCCCAGTCCCAGCCGGTGAGCAGTTCTTC.

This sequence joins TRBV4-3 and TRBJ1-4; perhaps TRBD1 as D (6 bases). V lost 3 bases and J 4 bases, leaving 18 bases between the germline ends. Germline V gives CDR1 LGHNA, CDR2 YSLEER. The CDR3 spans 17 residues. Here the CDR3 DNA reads TGCGCCAGCAGCCACGAGCCACAGGGTTGGGGTAATGAAAAACTGTTTTTT. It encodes CASSHEPQGWGNEKLFF.

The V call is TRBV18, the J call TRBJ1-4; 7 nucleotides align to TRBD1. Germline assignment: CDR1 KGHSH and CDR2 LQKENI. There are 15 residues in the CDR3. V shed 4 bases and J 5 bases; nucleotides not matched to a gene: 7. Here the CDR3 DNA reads TGTGCCAGCTCACAACGGGACAGCCAGAATGAAAAACTGTTTTTT. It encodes CASSQRDSQNEKLFF.

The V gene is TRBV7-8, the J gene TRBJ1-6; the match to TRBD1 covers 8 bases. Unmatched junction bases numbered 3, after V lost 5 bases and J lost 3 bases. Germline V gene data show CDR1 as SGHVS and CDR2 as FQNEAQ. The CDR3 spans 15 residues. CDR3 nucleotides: TGTGCCAGCAGCCTAGACAGGGGCTATAATTCACCCCTCCACTTT. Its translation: CASSLDRGYNSPLHF.

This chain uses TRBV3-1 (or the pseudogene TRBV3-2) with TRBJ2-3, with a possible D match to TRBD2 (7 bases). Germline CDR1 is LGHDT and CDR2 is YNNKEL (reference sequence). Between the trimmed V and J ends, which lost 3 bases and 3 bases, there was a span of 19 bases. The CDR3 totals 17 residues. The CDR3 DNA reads TGTGCCAGCAGCCACTACTTCGGGGGGCGCGGGACAGATACGCAGTATTTT. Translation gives CASSHYFGGRGTDTQYF.

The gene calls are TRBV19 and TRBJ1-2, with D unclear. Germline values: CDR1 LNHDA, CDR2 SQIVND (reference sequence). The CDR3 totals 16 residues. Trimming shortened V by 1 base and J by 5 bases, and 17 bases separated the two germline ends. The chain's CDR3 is CASSIGGGGSTYGYTF. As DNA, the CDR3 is TGTGCCAGTAGTATAGGCGGAGGTGGTTCCACGTATGGCTACACCTTC.

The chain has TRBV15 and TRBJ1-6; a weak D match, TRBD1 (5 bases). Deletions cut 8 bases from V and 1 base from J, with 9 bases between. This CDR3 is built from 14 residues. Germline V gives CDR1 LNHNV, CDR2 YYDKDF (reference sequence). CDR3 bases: TGTGCCACCGGGCCAGGGTCCTATAATTCACCCCTCCACTTT. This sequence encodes CATGPGSYNSPLHF.

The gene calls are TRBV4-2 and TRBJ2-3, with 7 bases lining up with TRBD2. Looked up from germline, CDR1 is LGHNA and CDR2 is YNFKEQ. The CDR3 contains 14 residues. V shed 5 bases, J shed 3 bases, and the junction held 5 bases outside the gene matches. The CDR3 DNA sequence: TGTGCCAGCAGCACCAGCGGGGAGACAGATACGCAGTATTTT. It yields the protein CASSTSGETDTQYF.

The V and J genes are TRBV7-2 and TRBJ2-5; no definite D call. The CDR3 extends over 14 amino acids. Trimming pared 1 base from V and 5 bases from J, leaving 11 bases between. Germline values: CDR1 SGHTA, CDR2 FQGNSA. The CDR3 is CASSLVSGLETQYF. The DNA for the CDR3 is TGTGCCAGCAGCTTAGTGTCAGGATTGGAGACCCAGTACTTC.

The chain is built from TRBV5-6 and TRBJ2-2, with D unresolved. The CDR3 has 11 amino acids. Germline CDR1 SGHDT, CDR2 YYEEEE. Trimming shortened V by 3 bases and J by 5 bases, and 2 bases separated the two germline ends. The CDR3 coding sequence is TGTGCCAGCAGCTATACCGGGGAGCTGTTTTTT. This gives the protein CASSYTGELFF.

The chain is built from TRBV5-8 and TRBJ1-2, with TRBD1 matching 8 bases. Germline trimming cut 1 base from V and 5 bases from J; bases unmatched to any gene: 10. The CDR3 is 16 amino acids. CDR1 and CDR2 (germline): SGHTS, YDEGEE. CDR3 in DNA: TGTGCCAGCAGCTTGCAGGGGGCCGGCGGGGCTTATGGCTACACCTTC. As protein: CASSLQGAGGAYGYTF.

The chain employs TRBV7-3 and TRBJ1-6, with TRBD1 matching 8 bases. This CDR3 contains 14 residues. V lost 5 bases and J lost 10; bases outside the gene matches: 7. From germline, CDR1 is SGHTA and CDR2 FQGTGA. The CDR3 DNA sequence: TGTGCCAGCAGCCTAGGACAGGGCCGGTCACCCCTCCACTTT. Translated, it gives CASSLGQGRSPLHF.

DNA of the CDR3: TGTGCCAGCAGCTTAGTCGGCAGGGGGCGGAATGAGCAGTTCTTC. It codes for CASSLVGRGRNEQFF. The chain is built from TRBV7-2 and TRBJ2-1; 8 bases are shared with TRBD1. With 1 base clipped from V and 7 bases from J, the junction kept 6 bases outside the gene matches. Per the germline V gene, CDR1 is SGHTA and CDR2 is FQGNSA. The CDR3 contains 15 residues.

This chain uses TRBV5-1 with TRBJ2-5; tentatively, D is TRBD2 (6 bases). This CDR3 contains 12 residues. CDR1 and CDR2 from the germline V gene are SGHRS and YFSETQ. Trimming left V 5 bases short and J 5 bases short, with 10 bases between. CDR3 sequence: CASSSGGETQYF. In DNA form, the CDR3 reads TGCGCCAGCAGTTCTGGAGGGGAGACCCAGTACTTC.

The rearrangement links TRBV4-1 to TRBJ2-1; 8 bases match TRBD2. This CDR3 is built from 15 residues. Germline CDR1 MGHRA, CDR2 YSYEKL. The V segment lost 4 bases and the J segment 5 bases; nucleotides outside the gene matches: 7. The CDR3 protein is CASSLRLATDNEQFF. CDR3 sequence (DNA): TGCGCCAGCAGCCTCCGACTAGCGACGGACAATGAGCAGTTCTTC.

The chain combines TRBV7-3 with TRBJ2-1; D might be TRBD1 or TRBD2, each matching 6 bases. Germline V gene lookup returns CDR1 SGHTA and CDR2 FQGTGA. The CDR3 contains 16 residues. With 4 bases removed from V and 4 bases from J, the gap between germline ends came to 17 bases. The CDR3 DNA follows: TGTGCCAGCAGCTCCCTAGACGGGGGCGGATACAATGAGCAGTTCTTC. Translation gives CASSSLDGGGYNEQFF.

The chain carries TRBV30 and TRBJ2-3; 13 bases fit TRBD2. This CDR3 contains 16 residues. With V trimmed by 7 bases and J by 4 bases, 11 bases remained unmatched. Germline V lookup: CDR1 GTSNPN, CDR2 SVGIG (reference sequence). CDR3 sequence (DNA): TGTGCCTATACTAGCGGGGGGGCCACGGTGGCAGATACGCAGTATTTT. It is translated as CAYTSGGATVADTQYF.

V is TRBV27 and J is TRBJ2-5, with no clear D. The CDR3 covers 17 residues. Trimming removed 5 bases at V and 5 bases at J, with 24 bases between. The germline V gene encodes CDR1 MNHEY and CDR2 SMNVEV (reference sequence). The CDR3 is CASSLGSTAHNTETQYF. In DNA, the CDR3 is TGTGCCAGCAGTCTCGGTAGCACAGCGCACAATACGGAGACCCAGTACTTC.

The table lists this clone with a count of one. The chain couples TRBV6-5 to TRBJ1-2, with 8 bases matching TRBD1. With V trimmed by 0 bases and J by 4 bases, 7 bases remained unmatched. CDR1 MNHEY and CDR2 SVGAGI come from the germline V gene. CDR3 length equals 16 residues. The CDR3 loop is CASSYSWDRQLYGYTF. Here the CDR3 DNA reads TGTGCCAGCAGTTACTCCTGGGACAGGCAGCTCTATGGCTACACCTTC.

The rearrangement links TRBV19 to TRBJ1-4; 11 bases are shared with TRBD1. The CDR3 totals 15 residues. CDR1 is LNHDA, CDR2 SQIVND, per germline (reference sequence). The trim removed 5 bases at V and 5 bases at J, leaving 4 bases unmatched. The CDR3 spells CASSFRDRGNEKLFF. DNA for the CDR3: TGTGCCAGTAGTTTCCGGGACAGGGGGAATGAAAAACTGTTTTTT.